The rows below give T cell receptor beta chains drawn from one sample of a study of blood T cell repertoires in COVID-19. Some clones are missing from TCRdb's copy, which holds only in-frame ones; the method was immunoSEQ multiplex PCR. The sample includes about 140,000 clones, about 80% of them seen just once. Input material: peripheral blood. The receptors shown here come from a woman aged 55-70 years with acute or convalescent COVID-19. Both conserved end residues are part of each CDR3. Fields, in order: CDR3 length, clone size, J gene, V gene, D gene, CDR3 DNA, CDR3 protein. A D gene is named only where the DNA matches it firmly. The listing skips clone size in some rows; elsewhere it reads once, few, many or a size class.

len: 15
abundance: NA
j_gene: TRBJ2-2
v_gene: TRBV5-6
d_gene: NA
CDR3nt: TGTGCCAGCAGCTTCGGCCAGGGGCTCACCGGGGAGCTGTTTTTT
CDR3aa: CASSFGQGLTGELFF

len: 15
abundance: few
j_gene: TRBJ2-1
v_gene: TRBV4-1
d_gene: TRBD1
CDR3nt: TGCGCCAGCAGAGAGGGACAGGACAACTACAATGAGCAGTTCTTC
CDR3aa: CASREGQDNYNEQFF

len: 15
abundance: NA
j_gene: TRBJ2-5
v_gene: TRBV6-6
d_gene: TRBD2
CDR3nt: TGTGCCAGCAGTTACGGGGAGGGGTACCAAGAGACCCAGTACTTC
CDR3aa: CASSYGEGYQETQYF

len: 13
abundance: NA
j_gene: TRBJ2-7
v_gene: TRBV9
d_gene: TRBD2
CDR3nt: TGTGCCAGCAGCCCGGGGGGAGGATACGAGCAGTACTTC
CDR3aa: CASSPGGGYEQYF

len: 11
abundance: once
j_gene: TRBJ2-3
v_gene: TRBV27
d_gene: NA
CDR3nt: TGTGCCAGCAGTTTTCGGGATACGCAGTATTTT
CDR3aa: CASSFRDTQYF

len: 13
abundance: NA
j_gene: TRBJ1-1
v_gene: TRBV6-2/TRBV6-3
d_gene: NA
CDR3nt: TGTGCCAGCAGTTCGTGGGGGGGCACTGAAGCTTTCTTT
CDR3aa: CASSSWGGTEAFF

len: 12
abundance: NA
j_gene: TRBJ2-1
v_gene: TRBV28
d_gene: TRBD2
CDR3nt: TGTGCCAGCAAGTTAGCGGGAGGGCCTGAGTTCTTC
CDR3aa: CASKLAGGPEFF

len: 14
abundance: NA
j_gene: TRBJ2-7
v_gene: TRBV3-1/TRBV3-2
d_gene: NA
CDR3nt: TGTGCCAGCAGCCAAGTCCTGCGTGCCTACGAGCAGTACTTC
CDR3aa: CASSQVLRAYEQYF

len: 14
abundance: NA
j_gene: TRBJ2-7
v_gene: TRBV21-1
d_gene: NA
CDR3nt: TGTGCCAGCAGCAAAGGGACTTGTACCTACGAGCAGTACTTC
CDR3aa: CASSKGTCTYEQYF

len: 13
abundance: few
j_gene: TRBJ2-2
v_gene: TRBV18
d_gene: NA
CDR3nt: TGTGCCAGCTCACCAGTATCCCAGGGGGAGCTGTTTTTT
CDR3aa: CASSPVSQGELFF

len: 15
abundance: NA
j_gene: TRBJ2-3
v_gene: TRBV19
d_gene: TRBD2
CDR3nt: TGTGCCAGTAGTACCACTAGCGGGCCTACAGATACGCAGTATTTT
CDR3aa: CASSTTSGPTDTQYF

len: 15
abundance: NA
j_gene: TRBJ1-1
v_gene: TRBV10-1
d_gene: NA
CDR3nt: TGCGCCAGCAGTGAGGGGTGGATGCGGGACACTGAAGCTTTCTTT
CDR3aa: CASSEGWMRDTEAFF

len: 15
abundance: NA
j_gene: TRBJ2-5
v_gene: TRBV7-6
d_gene: TRBD2
CDR3nt: TGTGCCAGCAGCCCAACCGGGACTAGCGGGACCACCCAGTACTTC
CDR3aa: CASSPTGTSGTTQYF

len: 12
abundance: NA
j_gene: TRBJ1-2
v_gene: TRBV3-1/TRBV3-2
d_gene: NA
CDR3nt: TGTGCCAGCAGCCACAGGGGCTCTGGCTACACCTTC
CDR3aa: CASSHRGSGYTF

len: 13
abundance: NA
j_gene: TRBJ2-5
v_gene: TRBV18
d_gene: NA
CDR3nt: TGTGCCAGCTCACCACGGAGTGGGGAGACCCAGTACTTC
CDR3aa: CASSPRSGETQYF

len: 14
abundance: NA
j_gene: TRBJ2-3
v_gene: TRBV5-1
d_gene: NA
CDR3nt: TGCGCCAGCAACGATCAGGGGGGTCCAGATACGCAGTATTTT
CDR3aa: CASNDQGGPDTQYF

len: 18
abundance: NA
j_gene: TRBJ2-4
v_gene: TRBV6-1
d_gene: NA
CDR3nt: TGTGCCAGCAGTGACGGACAGCCTCTCTCCGGCGCCAAAAACATTCAGTACTTC
CDR3aa: CASSDGQPLSGAKNIQYF

len: 16
abundance: NA
j_gene: TRBJ1-4
v_gene: TRBV6-5
d_gene: NA
CDR3nt: TGTGCCAGCAGTTACACATTAACCAGGGTTGGTGAAAAACTGTTTTTT
CDR3aa: CASSYTLTRVGEKLFF

len: 18
abundance: NA
j_gene: TRBJ2-7
v_gene: TRBV5-8
d_gene: NA
CDR3nt: TGTGCCAGCAGCTTGGTACTTCCCCTGGGTGGGACATCCTACGAGCAGTACTTC
CDR3aa: CASSLVLPLGGTSYEQYF

len: 14
abundance: NA
j_gene: TRBJ2-2
v_gene: TRBV30
d_gene: TRBD1
CDR3nt: TGTGCCTGGAGTGGGGACAGGGGACCCGGGGAGCTGTTTTTT
CDR3aa: CAWSGDRGPGELFF

len: 17
abundance: NA
j_gene: TRBJ2-5
v_gene: TRBV5-1
d_gene: TRBD2
CDR3nt: TGCGCCAGCAGCTCGACCGCCGGGACTAGCGGGACTCAGACCCAGTACTTC
CDR3aa: CASSSTAGTSGTQTQYF

len: 17
abundance: NA
j_gene: TRBJ2-1
v_gene: TRBV28
d_gene: NA
CDR3nt: TGTGCCAGCAGACCCCTGGGGGGGGCGGACCCTAGGAATGAGCAGTTCTTC
CDR3aa: CASRPLGGADPRNEQFF

len: 14
abundance: NA
j_gene: TRBJ2-7
v_gene: TRBV28
d_gene: NA
CDR3nt: TGTGCCATCCTGGGGGCCTTTTCCTCCTACGAGCAGTACTTC
CDR3aa: CAILGAFSSYEQYF

len: 15
abundance: NA
j_gene: TRBJ2-2
v_gene: TRBV2
d_gene: NA
CDR3nt: TGTGCCAGCAGGGCGGGACTTCTCAACACCGGGGAGCTGTTTTTT
CDR3aa: CASRAGLLNTGELFF